The rows below give T cell receptor beta chains drawn from one sample of a study of PD-L1 blockade in urothelial cancer. Using immunoSEQ multiplex PCR, the repertoire was profiled, and TCRdb retains in-frame clones only, with some absent. Of 20,000 to 25,000 clones in the sample, 90% were seen once. The source was PBMCs, collected around atezolizumab (anti-PD-L1) treatment. All receptors derive from a woman aged 55-75 years with urothelial cancer. CDR3s include the opening cysteine and the closing phenylalanine or tryptophan. D genes are given only for firm matches. Expanded clones get a size class; other rows say once, few or many, or leave the size out.

>NA|TRBV7-2|NA|TRBJ2-7|15
TGTGCCAGCAGCTTAGCCAGTATGCAGGGCTACGAGCAGTACTTC
CASSLASMQGYEQYF
>NA|TRBV9|once|TRBJ1-5|15
TGTGCCAGCAGCGCCTTTACCGAACCCTTCCGCGGCCAGCATTTT
CASSAFTEPFRGQHF
>TRBD1|TRBV15|NA|TRBJ1-4|14
TGTGCCACCAGCAGAGCGACAGGGAATGAAAAACTGTTTTTT
CATSRATGNEKLFF
>TRBD2|TRBV19|NA|TRBJ2-7|14
TGTGCCAGTAGTATAGGAGCGGGGACCTACGAGCAGTACTTC
CASSIGAGTYEQYF
>TRBD2|TRBV18|NA|TRBJ2-1|14
TGTGCCAGCTCACAGACCATTCGGGAGGATGAGCAGTTCTTC
CASSQTIREDEQFF
>TRBD2|TRBV10-3|NA|TRBJ2-7|15
TGTGCCATCAGTCCCGGGGTAGCGGGAGGCTACGAGCAGTACTTC
CAISPGVAGGYEQYF
>NA|TRBV27|few|TRBJ1-4|15
TGTGCCAGCAGTTTATCGGGGACATACGCTGAAAAACTGTTTTTT
CASSLSGTYAEKLFF
>NA|TRBV4-1|NA|TRBJ2-7|13
TGCGCCAGCAGCCCACTCCAGCCGGGAGAGCAGTACTTC
CASSPLQPGEQYF
>NA|TRBV19|NA|TRBJ2-1|15
TGTGCCAGTAGTATCAGCGGTCCTCCCTACAATGAGCAGTTCTTC
CASSISGPPYNEQFF
>NA|TRBV4-2|NA|TRBJ1-2|15
TGTGCCAGCAGCCAAGATCAGGGGCTCTCCTATGGCTACACCTTC
CASSQDQGLSYGYTF
>TRBD1|TRBV19|NA|TRBJ1-1|18
TGTGCCAGTAGTACGCTTTTGGGACAGGGGTTTGGGAACACTGAAGCTTTCTTT
CASSTLLGQGFGNTEAFF
>NA|TRBV7-6|NA|TRBJ1-1|13
TGTGCCAGCAGCTTAAGCGGAGACACTGAAGCTTTCTTT
CASSLSGDTEAFF
>NA|TRBV2|once|TRBJ2-7|14
TGTGCCAGCAGTGATGATGAGGGCTCCTACGAGCAGTACTTC
CASSDDEGSYEQYF
>NA|TRBV19|NA|TRBJ2-2|15
TGTGCCAGTAGTTTCGGAGTCGGGGTCTCCGGGGAGCTGTTTTTT
CASSFGVGVSGELFF
>NA|TRBV19|once|TRBJ1-2|12
TGTGCCAGTAGCCCGGACTGGCTCGGCTACACCTTC
CASSPDWLGYTF
>NA|TRBV7-9|NA|TRBJ2-5|15
TGTGCCAGCAGCTTAGGGGGCATATACCAAGAGACCCAGTACTTC
CASSLGGIYQETQYF
>NA|TRBV19|NA|TRBJ1-1|13
TGTGCCAGTAGTATGAGGGAGAACACTGAAGCTTTCTTT
CASSMRENTEAFF
>TRBD1|TRBV5-1|few|TRBJ2-2|14
TGCGCCAGCAGCTCTCGGACAGGGAACGGGGAGCTGTTTTTT
CASSSRTGNGELFF
>NA|TRBV6-5|NA|TRBJ2-2|13
TGTGCCAGCAGTTACCTAGAATCCGGGGAGCTGTTTTTT
CASSYLESGELFF
>TRBD1|TRBV11-2|NA|TRBJ2-7|15
TGTGCCAGCAGCACTCTCCGGGACAGCTCCTACGAGCAGTACTTC
CASSTLRDSSYEQYF
>NA|TRBV28|NA|TRBJ1-5|14
TGTGCCAGCAGCACAGATTATAGCAATCAGCCCCAGCATTTT
CASSTDYSNQPQHF
>NA|TRBV4-3|once|TRBJ2-5|13
TGCGCCAGCAGCCAAGACTTCCAAGAGACCCAGTACTTC
CASSQDFQETQYF
>NA|TRBV28|NA|TRBJ1-4|13
TGTGCCAGCAGATCAGGGGCGGGCGAAAAACTGTTTTTT
CASRSGAGEKLFF
>NA|TRBV5-4|NA|TRBJ2-7|15
TGTGCCAGCAGCCTTGCCCAACAGGGTTCCTACGAGCAGTACTTC
CASSLAQQGSYEQYF
>TRBD2|TRBV6-1|NA|TRBJ2-7|19
TGTGCCAGCAGTGAACTATTGGCGGGGCTAGCGGGAGTTAACTACGAGCAGTACTTC
CASSELLAGLAGVNYEQYF
>NA|TRBV5-4|few|TRBJ2-2|16
TGTGCCAGCAGCCAGGGGCCGAAGAGCGACACCGGGGAGCTGTTTTTT
CASSQGPKSDTGELFF
>NA|TRBV4-3|NA|TRBJ2-1|14
TGCGCCAGGGCCACCCGACGACTTTACAATGAGCAGTTCTTC
CARATRRLYNEQFF
>TRBD2|TRBV7-7|NA|TRBJ2-7|14
TGTGCCAGCAGCCCCGGACTAGCATACCACGAGCAGTACTTC
CASSPGLAYHEQYF
>NA|TRBV7-2|NA|TRBJ1-2|12
TGTGCCAGCAGACTACCGCCGGCTGGCTACACCTTC
CASRLPPAGYTF
>NA|TRBV12-5|NA|TRBJ1-2|18
TGTGCTAGTGGTTTGGTGGGAATGAGGCAGGGCGCATACTATGGCTACACCTTC
CASGLVGMRQGAYYGYTF
>NA|TRBV18|NA|TRBJ2-3|13
TGTGCCAGCTCACCCTCCAGGCGGGGTACGCAGTATTTT
CASSPSRRGTQYF
>TRBD2|TRBV2|NA|TRBJ2-1|16
TGTGCCAGCAGTGTATCCGCGGGAGCCACACCATATGAGCAGTTCTTC
CASSVSAGATPYEQFF
>NA|TRBV2|NA|TRBJ2-7|15
TGTGCCAGCACTCCTGTCAGGACAAGTATCTACGAGCAGTACTTC
CASTPVRTSIYEQYF
>NA|TRBV27|NA|TRBJ1-5|15
TGTGCCAGCAACACGTTACAGGCCGCCAATCAGCCCCAGCATTTT
CASNTLQAANQPQHF
>NA|TRBV9|NA|TRBJ2-1|17
TGTGCCAGCAGCTTCCCCGTTGAGGGAGGCTCCTACAATGAGCAGTTCTTC
CASSFPVEGGSYNEQFF
>TRBD1|TRBV25-1|once|TRBJ1-2|15
TGTGCCAGCAAAGAAGGGACAGGTTTGGGCTTTGGCTACACCTTC
CASKEGTGLGFGYTF
>TRBD1|TRBV28|few|TRBJ2-7|15
TGTGCCAGCAGTATGACTCGGGACAGTACCTACGAGCAGTACTTC
CASSMTRDSTYEQYF
>NA|TRBV7-2|NA|TRBJ1-4|15
TGTGCCAGCAGCGTAGTCGGGACATTTGGGGAAAAACTGTTTTTT
CASSVVGTFGEKLFF
>NA|TRBV9|NA|TRBJ2-5|11
TGTGCCAGCAGCGCCGAAGAGACCCAGTACTTC
CASSAEETQYF
>NA|TRBV5-6|NA|TRBJ1-6|17
TGTGCCAGCAGCTTGGTTCCGGGAAGATCCTATAATTCACCCCTCCACTTT
CASSLVPGRSYNSPLHF
>NA|TRBV5-1|NA|TRBJ1-4|15
TGCGCCAGCAGCTCGATCGGCAGGGGTAATGAAAAACTGTTTTTT
CASSSIGRGNEKLFF
>TRBD2|TRBV7-2|NA|TRBJ2-1|15
TGTGCCAGCAGCTTGCTTAGCGGGAGGGCCAGGGAGCAGTTCTTC
CASSLLSGRAREQFF
>NA|TRBV5-1|NA|TRBJ1-4|17
TGCGCCAGCAGCCTCGAATTGAAAGAGGGTGCAAATGAAAAACTGTTTTTT
CASSLELKEGANEKLFF
>TRBD2|TRBV27|NA|TRBJ2-1|14
TGTGCCAGCAGTACGCGGGAGAGGTACAATGAGCAGTTCTTC
CASSTRERYNEQFF
>TRBD1|TRBV14|NA|TRBJ1-2|17
TGTGCCAGCAGCCAAAATCTCGGGACAGGGGTTCTCTATGGCTACACCTTC
CASSQNLGTGVLYGYTF
>TRBD2|TRBV19|NA|TRBJ2-1|17
TGTGCCAGTAGTATAGTGGGGCTCCGGGAGGGCCACAATGAGCAGTTCTTC
CASSIVGLREGHNEQFF
>TRBD2|TRBV7-6|NA|TRBJ2-5|16
TGTGCCAGCAGCTCGACTAGCGGGAGGTCGGGAGAGACCCAGTACTTC
CASSSTSGRSGETQYF
>NA|TRBV28|NA|TRBJ2-6|14
TGTGCCACACTCGAGGGCTCTGGGGCCAACGTCCTGACTTTC
CATLEGSGANVLTF